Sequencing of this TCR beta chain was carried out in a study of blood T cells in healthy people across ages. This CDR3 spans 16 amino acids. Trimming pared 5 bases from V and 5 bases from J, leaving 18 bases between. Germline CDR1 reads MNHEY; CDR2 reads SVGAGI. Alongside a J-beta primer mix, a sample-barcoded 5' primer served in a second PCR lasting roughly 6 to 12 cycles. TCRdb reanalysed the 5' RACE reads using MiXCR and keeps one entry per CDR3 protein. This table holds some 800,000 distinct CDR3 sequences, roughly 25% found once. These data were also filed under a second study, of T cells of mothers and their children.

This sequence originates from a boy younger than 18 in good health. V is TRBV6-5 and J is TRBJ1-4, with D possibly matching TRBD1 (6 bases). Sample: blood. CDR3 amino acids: CASSHRSGGRNEKLFF. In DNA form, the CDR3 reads TGTGCCAGCAGTCACAGGTCCGGGGGGCGGAATGAAAAACTGTTTTTT.